A selection of T cell receptor beta chains follows, all from one sample in a study of shared clonotypes between healthy human individuals. TCRdb's table, derived via immunoSEQ multiplex PCR, lists solely in-frame clones and lacks some. Of 950,000 to 1,100,000 clones in the sample, more than 75% were seen once. The sequenced sample was memory CD4+ T cells from PBMCs. These receptors were taken from a man aged 18 to 30 in good health. Some clones in this sample may be carry-over from other donors' samples. Both conserved end residues are part of each CDR3. D genes are given only for firm matches. The listing skips clone size in some rows; elsewhere it reads once, few, many or a size class.

cdr3_aa	cdr3_nt	cdr3_length	v_call	d_call	clone_size	j_call
CASSQDSLNYYEQYF	TGCGCCAGCAGCCAAGATTCCCTCAACTACTACGAGCAGTACTTC	15	TRBV4-3	-	-	TRBJ2-7
CSGLRTGGGNTIYF	TGCAGCGGCCTAAGAACAGGGGGTGGAAACACCATATATTTT	14	TRBV29-1	TRBD1	-	TRBJ1-3
CASNRGASTGELFF	TGTGCCAGCAACAGGGGGGCGAGCACCGGGGAGCTGTTTTTT	14	TRBV9	TRBD1	-	TRBJ2-2
CASSWRLYF	TGTGCCAGCAGCTGGAGGCTGTACTTC	9	TRBV7-2	-	many	TRBJ2-7
CASSSPGTGGRYEQYF	TGTGCCAGCAGCTCCCCCGGGACAGGGGGCAGGTACGAGCAGTACTTC	16	TRBV5-6	TRBD1	few	TRBJ2-7
CASSLLDPATDTQYF	TGTGCCAGCTCACTACTTGACCCAGCCACAGATACGCAGTATTTT	15	TRBV18	-	-	TRBJ2-3
CASSTGTASNQPQHF	TGTGCCAGCAGTACCGGGACAGCTAGCAATCAGCCCCAGCATTTT	15	TRBV28	TRBD1	-	TRBJ1-5
CASSEAQGAYEQFF	TGTGCCAGCAGTGAGGCCCAGGGGGCGTATGAGCAGTTCTTC	14	TRBV2	TRBD1	-	TRBJ2-1
CASSQTTTNEKLFF	TGTGCCAGCTCACAAACCACAACTAATGAAAAACTGTTTTTT	14	TRBV18	-	-	TRBJ1-4
CASSPETGEIADTQYF	TGTGCCAGCAGCCCGGAGACGGGAGAGATCGCAGATACGCAGTATTTT	16	TRBV5-6	-	-	TRBJ2-3
CASSQTPGQGSRTDSGNTIYF	TGCGCCAGCAGCCAAACACCGGGACAGGGTTCAAGGACCGACTCTGGAAACACCATATATTTT	21	TRBV4-3	TRBD1	-	TRBJ1-3
CASIQTERGGKDTQYF	TGTGCCAGCATCCAAACGGAGAGAGGGGGCAAAGATACGCAGTATTTT	16	TRBV13	TRBD1	-	TRBJ2-3
CASSHRASGKTMNTEAFF	TGTGCCAGCAGCCATCGTGCGTCAGGGAAGACGATGAACACTGAAGCTTTCTTT	18	TRBV7-2	-	-	TRBJ1-1
CASSLNREWGQGVTEAFF	TGTGCCAGCAGTTTAAATCGGGAGTGGGGACAGGGCGTCACTGAAGCTTTCTTT	18	TRBV27	TRBD1	-	TRBJ1-1
CASSRASGTGVYEQYF	TGCGCCAGCAGCCGGGCGTCCGGGACAGGGGTCTACGAGCAGTACTTC	16	TRBV4-3	TRBD1	-	TRBJ2-7
CASTPNRSGNTIYF	TGTGCCAGCACGCCGAACAGGTCTGGAAACACCATATATTTT	14	TRBV27	-	once	TRBJ1-3
CASSLFGLPQPQHF	TGTGCCAGCAGCTTATTTGGGTTGCCTCAGCCCCAGCATTTT	14	TRBV7-9	-	once	TRBJ1-5
CASSADRGPNQPQHF	TGTGCCAGCAGTGCGGACAGGGGACCCAATCAGCCCCAGCATTTT	15	TRBV21-1	-	few	TRBJ1-5
CASSLASASVGELFF	TGTGCCAGCAGCTTAGCTTCCGCTTCTGTCGGGGAGCTGTTTTTT	15	TRBV7-2	-	-	TRBJ2-2
CASSLAGLGTEAFF	TGTGCCAGCAGTTTAGCGGGGCTCGGCACTGAAGCTTTCTTT	14	TRBV28	-	-	TRBJ1-1
CSVAGGDLYYGHTF	TGCAGCGTTGCAGGAGGGGATCTTTACTATGGCCACACCTTC	14	TRBV29-1	-	-	TRBJ1-2
CASSLSLAGTGELFF	TGTGCCAGCAGCTTATCCCTAGCGGGTACCGGGGAGCTGTTTTTT	15	TRBV7-3	TRBD2	few	TRBJ2-2
CASSPHGTVTEAFF	TGTGCCAGCAGCCCCCACGGGACAGTCACTGAAGCTTTCTTT	14	TRBV7-8	TRBD1	-	TRBJ1-1
CASSSGGAGEKLFF	TGTGCCAGCAGCTCAGGGGGCGCCGGAGAAAAACTGTTTTTT	14	TRBV5-4	TRBD1	-	TRBJ1-4
CASSPYLGVSYEQYF	TGTGCCAGCAGCCCCTACCTTGGGGTCTCCTACGAGCAGTACTTC	15	TRBV14	-	-	TRBJ2-7
CASSLGIFTDTQYF	TGTGCCAGCAGTCTGGGGATATTCACAGATACGCAGTATTTT	14	TRBV6-4	-	-	TRBJ2-3
CASSVPRPGANVLTF	TGTGCCAGCAGTGTCCCTAGGCCCGGGGCCAACGTCCTGACTTTC	15	TRBV2	-	-	TRBJ2-6
CASNTRTLEETQYF	TGCGCCAGCAATACCCGGACACTGGAGGAGACCCAGTACTTC	14	TRBV10-1	-	-	TRBJ2-5
CASSFTINYGYTF	TGTGCCAGCAGTTTCACGATTAACTATGGCTACACCTTC	13	TRBV27	-	once	TRBJ1-2
CASSSGGWSGVAYEQYF	TGTGCCAGCAGCTCCGGGGGTTGGAGCGGGGTGGCCTACGAGCAGTACTTC	17	TRBV7-2	TRBD2	-	TRBJ2-7
CASSSQGYEQYF	TGCGCCAGCAGCTCGCAGGGGTACGAGCAGTACTTC	12	TRBV5-1	-	-	TRBJ2-7